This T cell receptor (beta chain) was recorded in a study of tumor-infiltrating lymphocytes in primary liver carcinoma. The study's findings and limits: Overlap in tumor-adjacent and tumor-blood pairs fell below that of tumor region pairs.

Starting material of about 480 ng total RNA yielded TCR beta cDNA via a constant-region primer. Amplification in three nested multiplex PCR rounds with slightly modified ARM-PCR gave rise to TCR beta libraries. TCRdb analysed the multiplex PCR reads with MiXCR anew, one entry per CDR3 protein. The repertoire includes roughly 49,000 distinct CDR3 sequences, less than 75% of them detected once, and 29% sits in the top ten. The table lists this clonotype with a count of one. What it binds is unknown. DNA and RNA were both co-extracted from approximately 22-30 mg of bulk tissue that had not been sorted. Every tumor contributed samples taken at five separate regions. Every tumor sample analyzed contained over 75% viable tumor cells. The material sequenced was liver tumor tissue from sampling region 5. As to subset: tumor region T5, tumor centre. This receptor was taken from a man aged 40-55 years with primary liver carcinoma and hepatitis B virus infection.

The CDR3 DNA sequence: TGTGCCAGCAGTTCTGCGGCTAACGGACACAATGAGCAGTTCTTC. Protein product: CASSSAANGHNEQFF. This chain uses TRBV6-6 with TRBJ2-1; D not certain. Trimming removed 4 bases at V and 5 bases at J, with 15 bases between. Germline loops: CDR1 MNHNY, CDR2 SVGAGI (reference sequence). This CDR3 has 15 amino acids.